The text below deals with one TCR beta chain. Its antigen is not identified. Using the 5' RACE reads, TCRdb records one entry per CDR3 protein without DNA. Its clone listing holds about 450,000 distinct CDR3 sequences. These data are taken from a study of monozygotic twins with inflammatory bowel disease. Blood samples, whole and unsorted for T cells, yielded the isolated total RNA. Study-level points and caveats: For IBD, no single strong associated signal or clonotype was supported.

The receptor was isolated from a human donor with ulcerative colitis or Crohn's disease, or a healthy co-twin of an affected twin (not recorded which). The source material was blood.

Here the CDR3 reads CASSLVEGREAFF. The chain links TRBV7-9 to TRBJ1-1; TCRdb designates TRBD1, a call that cannot be tested without DNA. The CDR3 sequence is 13 residues long. Germline values: CDR1 SEHNR, CDR2 FQNEAQ (reference sequence).